This TCR beta chain was identified during a study of a mutant IDH1 vaccine in newly diagnosed glioma. About the study: Treated patients, roughly 62% male and roughly 40% female, averaged about 42 years of age.

CDR3 length equals 12 residues. Germline CDR1 SEHNR, CDR2 FQNEAQ (reference sequence). V lost 5 bases and J lost 4, with 8 bases in between. Clones were sequenced by immunoSEQ multiplex PCR, and TCRdb holds only the in-frame ones, with some missing. The profile shows about 88,000 clones, around 79% of them singletons. The time point here: baseline, week 1 (first vaccination visit). Stated treatment: pre-vaccination baseline after standard-of-care therapy. New WHO grade 3 or 4 astrocytomas that were IDH1-mutant and ATRX-lost occurred in the donors. Sample: PBMCs, taken from a glioma patient treated with radiotherapy, temozolomide or both. The genes are TRBV7-9 and TRBJ1-1; D gene uncertain. This TCR came from a man in his forties with glioma. Some clones in this sample may be carry-over from other donors' samples. CDR3 amino acids: CASSPGSTEAFF. The CDR3 DNA reads as TGTGCCAGCAGCCCCGGGTCCACTGAAGCTTTCTTT.